These 20 T cell receptor beta chains originate from one sample sequenced in a study of shared clonotypes between healthy human individuals. The data were produced by immunoSEQ multiplex PCR, yet TCRdb's version contains in-frame clones alone and is incomplete. The sample has about 1.9 million clones, 85% to 95% seen once; the top ten hold more than 1.5%. Naive CD8 cells comprised CD45RO-negative, CCR7-positively selected cells, excluding terminally differentiated effector memory CD45RA+ cells. The sequenced sample was naive CD8+ T cells from PBMCs. The source of these receptors is a man aged 18 to 35 in good health. Some clones in this sample may be carry-over from other donors' samples.

This clone was detected only once. This chain connects TRBV27 to TRBJ2-1; D is possibly TRBD1 or TRBD2 (5 bases each). From germline, CDR1 is MNHEY and CDR2 SMNVEV (reference sequence). The CDR3 has 14 amino acids. V lost 2 bases to trimming and J lost 5 bases, with 10 bases between them. CDR3 in amino acids: CASSLLGADNEQFF. The CDR3, as DNA: TGTGCCAGCAGTTTACTCGGGGCGGACAATGAGCAGTTCTTC.

The chain couples TRBV6-5 to TRBJ2-2; 10 bases fit TRBD2. With 6 bases clipped from V and 2 bases from J, the junction kept 3 bases outside the gene matches. The V gene's germline CDR1 is MNHEY and CDR2 SVGAGI. There are 15 residues in the CDR3. CDR3 nucleotides: TGTGCCAGCAGACCTAGCGGGAGTAACACCGGGGAGCTGTTTTTT. It codes for CASRPSGSNTGELFF.

This rearrangement joins TRBV5-6 to TRBJ2-3, with TRBD1 matching 9 bases. Germline lookup yields CDR1 SGHDT and CDR2 YYEEEE. The V and J ends lost 3 bases and 3 bases, in that order; junction bases with no gene match: 2. The CDR3 length is 14 residues. The CDR3 here is CASSSDRGTDTQYF. In nucleotides, the CDR3 is TGTGCCAGCAGCTCGGACAGGGGTACAGATACGCAGTATTTT.

V and J are TRBV6-4 and TRBJ1-1; 11 bases are shared with TRBD1. This CDR3 is 17 amino acids long. Per the germline V gene, CDR1 is MRHNA and CDR2 is SNTAGT. After removal of 2 bases from V and 5 bases from J, the junction contained 10 bases not matched to a gene. The CDR3 nucleotides read TGTGCCAGCAGTGACCCCCGGGACAGGGGGAAAGAGACTGAAGCTTTCTTT. Protein sequence: CASSDPRDRGKETEAFF.

The chain employs TRBV4-1 and TRBJ2-7; D is ambiguous. Germline CDR1 and CDR2: MGHRA and YSYEKL. V was shortened by 9 bases and J by 0 bases, with 15 bases between the two germline ends. The CDR3 length is 14 residues. The CDR3 protein is CASSAAPSSYEQYF. For the CDR3, the DNA is TGCGCCAGTTCAGCAGCGCCGAGCTCCTACGAGCAGTACTTC.

This clone appeared once. The chain carries TRBV23-1 and TRBJ2-3; the match to TRBD1 covers 7 bases. TRBV23-1 is flagged as an ORF with uncertain function. The V and J ends lost 4 bases and 0 bases, in that order; junction bases with no gene match: 7. The CDR3 has 16 residues. The chain's CDR3 is CASSRAETGSTDTQYF. The CDR3 nucleotides are TGCGCCAGCAGTCGGGCTGAGACAGGGAGCACAGATACGCAGTATTTT.

The rearrangement joins TRBV4-1 to TRBJ2-2; no clear D. The CDR3 loop spans 16 amino acids. CDR1 is MGHRA and CDR2 is YSYEKL in the germline V gene. Trimming cost V 0 bases and J 3 bases, with 11 bases left between them. The CDR3 sequence: CASSQDPSHYTGELFF. The CDR3 DNA reads as TGCGCCAGCAGCCAAGACCCCAGTCACTACACCGGGGAGCTGTTTTTT.

This chain uses TRBV28 with TRBJ2-1; 10 bases are shared with TRBD2. This CDR3 has 20 amino acids. Germline values: CDR1 MDHEN, CDR2 SYDVKM. J was trimmed by 2 bases and V by 2 bases; bases with no gene match: 15. DNA of the CDR3: TGTGCCAGCAGTTTAATGTCCGTTACTAGCGGGGTGTCCGCCTACAATGAGCAGTTCTTC. This gives the protein CASSLMSVTSGVSAYNEQFF. The full variable domain, completed using reference TRBV28 and TRBJ2-1, is DVKVTQSSRYLVKRTGEKVFLECVQDMDHENMFWYRQDPGLGLRLIYFSYDVKMKEKGDIPEGYSVSREKKERFSLILESASTNQTSMYLCASSLMSVTSGVSAYNEQFFGPGTRLTVL.

The chain employs TRBV11-2 and TRBJ2-7; unclear D gene. The CDR3 is 15 residues long. CDR1 and CDR2 (germline): SGHAT, FQNNGV. Trimming cost V 5 bases and J 7 bases, with 21 bases left between them. CDR3 residues: CASSRVAQDLREQYF. The CDR3 DNA reads TGTGCCAGCAGCCGAGTCGCCCAGGATCTTCGGGAGCAGTACTTC.

The chain has TRBV4-1 and TRBJ1-2; the match to TRBD1 covers 7 bases. This CDR3 is 13 amino acids long. Per the germline V gene, CDR1 is MGHRA and CDR2 is YSYEKL. Losses at the gene ends were 2 bases for V and 7 bases for J; bases not matched to a gene: 4. In DNA form, the CDR3 reads TGCGCCAGCAGCCAAACAGGGGTACTTGGCTACACCTTC. This encodes CASSQTGVLGYTF.

The CDR3, as DNA: TGCAGCGTTGAGGGGGATGGCTACACCTTC. Its protein is CSVEGDGYTF. The rearrangement uses TRBV29-1 and TRBJ1-2; weak D call: TRBD1 (5 bases). V was cut by 3 bases and J by 6 bases, with 5 bases left in between. Germline loops: CDR1 SQVTM, CDR2 ANQGSEA. The length of the CDR3 is 10 residues.

V and J are TRBV14 and TRBJ1-4, with D perhaps TRBD1 (6 bases). The CDR3 contains 15 residues. The germline CDR1 and CDR2 sequences are SGHDN and FVKESK. The V and J ends lost 0 bases and 11 bases respectively, with 16 bases between them. The CDR3 loop is CASSQEGAGRGKLFF. The CDR3 DNA sequence: TGTGCCAGCAGCCAAGAGGGGGCCGGCCGGGGGAAACTGTTTTTT. Complete variable domain (other parts from reference TRBV14 and TRBJ1-4): EAGVTQFPSHSVIEKGQTVTLRCDPISGHDNLYWYRRVMGKEIKFLLHFVKESKQDESGMPNNRFLAERTGGTYSTLKVQPAELEDSGVYFCASSQEGAGRGKLFFGSGTQLSVL.

The chain combines TRBV5-6 with TRBJ2-1; D remains unclear. In germline, CDR1 is SGHDT, CDR2 YYEEEE. The germline V and J ends were trimmed by 4 bases and 8 bases, with 10 bases remaining between them. The CDR3 loop spans 12 amino acids. The CDR3 DNA reads TGTGCCAGCAGCCCGGTAGGTGATGAGCAGTTCTTC. It translates to CASSPVGDEQFF.

The rearrangement joins TRBV10-3 to TRBJ2-2; D possibly uses TRBD1 or TRBD2 (5 bases each). V lost 4 bases and J lost 4, with 13 bases in between. Germline V CDR1 and CDR2: ENHRY, SYGVKD. The CDR3 covers 15 residues. The CDR3: CAISAGRDGTGELFF. The CDR3 DNA sequence: TGTGCCATCAGTGCGGGCAGGGACGGCACCGGGGAGCTGTTTTTT.

This clone was found once. The CDR3 bases are TGCAGCGTTGAAGAACGTGCGGGAGGCCCGGAGACCCAGTACTTC. It yields the protein CSVEERAGGPETQYF. The V gene is TRBV29-1, the J gene TRBJ2-5; 8 positions agree with TRBD2. Trimming at V came to 0 bases and at J to 5 bases, leaving 8 bases not matched to a gene. This CDR3 region has 15 residues. CDR1 SQVTM and CDR2 ANQGSEA come from the germline V gene.

The V call is TRBV5-6, the J call TRBJ2-7; possibly TRBD1 or TRBD2 for D (5 bases each). This CDR3 has 14 residues. Germline-derived CDR1 and CDR2 are SGHDT and YYEEEE. Trimming cost V 3 bases and J 6 bases, with 16 bases left between them. Here the CDR3 DNA reads TGTGCCAGCAGCTGGGGGACCGCGGCTCTCGAGCAGTACTTC. It encodes CASSWGTAALEQYF. The whole variable domain, filled in from reference TRBV5-6 and TRBJ2-7, reads DAGVTQSPTHLIKTRGQQVTLRCSPKSGHDTVSWYQQALGQGPQFIFQYYEEEERQRGNFPDRFSGHQFPNYSSELNVNALLLGDSALYLCASSWGTAALEQYFGPGTRLTVT.

CDR3 nucleotides: TGCGCCAGCAGCTTGGCTAGCGGGAAAAGAGTTGATGAGCAGTTCTTC. As protein: CASSLASGKRVDEQFF. V and J are TRBV5-1 and TRBJ2-1; 9 bases are a match to TRBD2. Germline V CDR1 and CDR2: SGHRS, YFSETQ. The J segment lost 8 bases and the V segment lost 0 bases, leaving 9 bases of the junction unmatched. The CDR3 is made up of 16 amino acids.

The chain is built from TRBV7-8 and TRBJ2-1; 12 positions agree with TRBD2. CDR3 length: 15 residues. Germline V gene data show CDR1 as SGHVS and CDR2 as FQNEAQ. V was pared by 4 bases and J by 4 bases, with 2 bases of the junction left unmatched. The CDR3 sequence: CASSSTSGRYNEQFF. In nucleotides, the CDR3 is TGTGCCAGCAGCTCAACTAGCGGGAGGTACAATGAGCAGTTCTTC.

This chain links TRBV7-9 with TRBJ1-1; D is uncertain. The CDR3 length is 12 residues. The V and J ends lost 6 bases and 7 bases respectively, with 12 bases between them. Germline CDR1 SEHNR, CDR2 FQNEAQ (reference sequence). In DNA, the CDR3 is TGTGCCAGCAGGACGGGTGGCGGTGAAGCTTTCTTT. The encoded protein is CASRTGGGEAFF.

This clone was seen only once. The rearrangement links TRBV6-4 to TRBJ2-3; 16 nucleotides line up with TRBD2. The germline CDR1 and CDR2 sequences are MRHNA and SNTAGT. The CDR3 length is 15 residues. Trimming cost V 5 bases and J 13 bases; bases outside gene matches: 9. The DNA for the CDR3 is TGTGCCAGCAGTCACTGTCCCGGGACTAGCGGGAGGGAGTATTTT. Amino acid sequence: CASSHCPGTSGREYF.